The clone carrying this TCR beta chain was seen more than once but under ten times. The data are from a study of a mutant IDH1 vaccine in newly diagnosed glioma. Germline V lookup: CDR1 MNHEY, CDR2 SMNVEV (reference sequence). The CDR3 totals 14 residues. V lost 0 bases and J lost 6, with 9 bases in between. Produced via immunoSEQ multiplex PCR; TCRdb's table is partial and in-frame only. The sample has 75,000 to 100,000 clones; 85% to 90% are singletons. Time point denoted: baseline, week 1 (first vaccination visit). Indicated treatment: pre-vaccination baseline after standard-of-care therapy. This clonotype was obtained from a woman in her forties or fifties with glioma. The sample consisted of PBMCs, taken from a glioma patient treated with radiotherapy, temozolomide or both. V is TRBV27 and J is TRBJ1-5; D not resolved. The CDR3 DNA reads as TGTGCCAGCAGTTTATCTGGCAAACGTCAGCCCCAGCATTTT. It is translated as CASSLSGKRQPQHF.